A selection of T cell receptor beta chains follows, all from one sample in a study of cytomegalovirus exposure and HLA in healthy donors. Only in-frame clones appear in the TCRdb table, and some are missing; sequencing was by immunoSEQ multiplex PCR. Among around 130,000 clones listed, approximately 72% were seen once. Sequencing used PBMCs. The receptors here all came from a human donor in good health. CDR3s include the opening cysteine and the closing phenylalanine or tryptophan. Fields, in order: CDR3 DNA, CDR3 protein, V gene, J gene, clone size, D gene. A D gene is named only where the DNA matches it firmly. The size field is filled for only some rows; it gives once, few, many or a size class.

TGTGCCAGCAGTGGAGGGAGCGGGGCGGGAAGGAGTCGCACAGATACGCAGTATTTT	CASSGGSGAGRSRTDTQYF	TRBV6-1	TRBJ2-3	NA	TRBD2
TGTGCCAGCAGAGAAGCGGGGGGCCACTCCTACGAGCAGTACTTC	CASREAGGHSYEQYF	TRBV5-6	TRBJ2-7	few	TRBD2
TGTGCCAGCAGCCGAGGGGGGGGTACTCAGCCCCAGCATTTT	CASSRGGGTQPQHF	TRBV27	TRBJ1-5	NA	NA
TGTGCCAGCAGCTTTCGGGGCACAGATACGCAGTATTTT	CASSFRGTDTQYF	TRBV5-4	TRBJ2-3	NA	NA
TGTGCCAGCACCTCAGACAGGGTTGGCTACACCTTC	CASTSDRVGYTF	TRBV11-1	TRBJ1-2	NA	TRBD1
TGTGCCAGCAGCGTAGTTGAACACTCCTACGAGCAGTACTTC	CASSVVEHSYEQYF	TRBV9	TRBJ2-7	NA	NA
TGCAGCGTTGTAGGCGGACTCTACGAGCAGTACTTC	CSVVGGLYEQYF	TRBV29-1	TRBJ2-7	NA	NA
TGTGCCAGCTCTAGAGGCGGCTTGACGCAGTATTTT	CASSRGGLTQYF	TRBV28	TRBJ2-3	NA	NA
TGTGCCATCAGGCCCACCTCACCTTCCTCGGACTATGGCTACACCTTC	CAIRPTSPSSDYGYTF	TRBV10-3	TRBJ1-2	NA	NA
TGTGCCAGCAGCCAAGGGGCGGGAGGGCTGACCAAAAACATTCAGTACTTC	CASSQGAGGLTKNIQYF	TRBV7-6	TRBJ2-4	NA	TRBD2
TGTGCCAGCAGCTTGTCAGGGCGGGGGAAGTACAATGAGCAGTTCTTC	CASSLSGRGKYNEQFF	TRBV5-4	TRBJ2-1	NA	TRBD2
TGTGTCAGAAGCCCTATTACCCGCCAGACAGCGATCTTAGCGGCCTACAATGAGCAGTTCTTC	CVRSPITRQTAILAAYNEQFF	TRBV7-5	TRBJ2-1	NA	NA
TGTGCCAGCAGCTTGGACAGGGCGGTCGCAGATACGCAGTATTTT	CASSLDRAVADTQYF	TRBV5-4	TRBJ2-3	once	NA
TGTGCCAGCAGCGACCAAAGACAGGGCAGTAATTCACCCCTCCACTTT	CASSDQRQGSNSPLHF	TRBV5-4	TRBJ1-6	NA	TRBD1
TGTGCCAGCTCTGAATTGGGACAGGGGGCCTACGAGCAGTACTTC	CASSELGQGAYEQYF	TRBV6-5	TRBJ2-7	NA	TRBD1
TGCAGCGCTTTGGACAGTAGGGACACCATATATTTT	CSALDSRDTIYF	TRBV29-1	TRBJ1-3	once	NA
TGTGCCAGCAGTGACAGGGGGCTAGCGGGACCCGATACGCAGTATTTT	CASSDRGLAGPDTQYF	TRBV27	TRBJ2-3	NA	NA
TGTGCCAGCTTAAACCGGGCAGGGTCGCCCTATGGCTACACCTTC	CASLNRAGSPYGYTF	TRBV27	TRBJ1-2	NA	NA
TGTGCCACTGCGACAGGAGCCGATGAAAAACTGTTTTTT	CATATGADEKLFF	TRBV10-3	TRBJ1-4	NA	NA
TGTGCCTCGCGTCTCTTCAAAGGACCCCGCGGGAATGAGCAGTTCTTC	CASRLFKGPRGNEQFF	TRBV2	TRBJ2-1	NA	NA
TGTGCCAGTAGTGTGGACAGGGGAAGCTCTAATGGCTACACCTTC	CASSVDRGSSNGYTF	TRBV19	TRBJ1-2	NA	TRBD1
TGTGCCAGCAGCCCGGGGGAGGAGACCCAGTACTTC	CASSPGEETQYF	TRBV9	TRBJ2-5	NA	NA
TGTGCCTGCAATCCAAACTCTGGAAACACCATATATTTT	CACNPNSGNTIYF	TRBV30	TRBJ1-3	few	NA
TGCAGCGTTGACCCGACAGGGAATAACGCAGATACGCAGTATTTT	CSVDPTGNNADTQYF	TRBV29-1	TRBJ2-3	once	TRBD1
TGTGCCAGCAGCTTGGACAGGATGAATTCCTACGAGCAGTACTTC	CASSLDRMNSYEQYF	TRBV5-6	TRBJ2-7	NA	NA
TGTGCCAGCAGTTACGGGGGGGTGAACACTGAAGCTTTCTTT	CASSYGGVNTEAFF	TRBV6-5	TRBJ1-1	few	NA
TGTGCCAGCAGTCGCCCACCGGGACAGGGATATAGCATTCAGTACTTC	CASSRPPGQGYSIQYF	TRBV6-6	TRBJ2-4	NA	TRBD1
TGCGCCAGCAGCCAGGGGAACTCCTACGAGCAGTACTTC	CASSQGNSYEQYF	TRBV5-1	TRBJ2-7	NA	NA
TGTGCCAGCAGCTCCGGGACTAGCGGTGTAAGGACCGGGGAGCTGTTTTTT	CASSSGTSGVRTGELFF	TRBV5-4	TRBJ2-2	NA	TRBD2
TGTGCCAGCAGCCGGTCGGGACAGGGTGAGGGCTACGAGCAGTACTTC	CASSRSGQGEGYEQYF	TRBV7-9	TRBJ2-7	NA	TRBD1
TGTGCCAGCAGTCTACAGGGGGCGTACGAGCAGTACTTC	CASSLQGAYEQYF	TRBV27	TRBJ2-7	NA	TRBD1
TGTGCCAGCAGTTACACGGTTATAGGCACAGATACGCAGTATTTT	CASSYTVIGTDTQYF	TRBV6-5	TRBJ2-3	once	NA
TGTGCCAGCAGCTTAGTGCTTCTTGCGTCGGAGACCCAGTACTTC	CASSLVLLASETQYF	TRBV11-2	TRBJ2-5	NA	NA
TGTGCCAGTAGAAGGTCGGCAGCCCCCGGGGATGGCTACACCTTC	CASRRSAAPGDGYTF	TRBV19	TRBJ1-2	NA	NA
TGTGCCAGCAGCTTAGTACAAAACACAGGGCTTGAGCAGTTCTTC	CASSLVQNTGLEQFF	TRBV7-9	TRBJ2-1	few	NA
TGTGCCAGCAGCTTAGATAGGGGCCCAGATACGCAGTATTTT	CASSLDRGPDTQYF	TRBV11-2	TRBJ2-3	NA	NA
TGTGCCTGGAGGGCGGGCCCCCTCTCGGGTGAGCAGTTCTTC	CAWRAGPLSGEQFF	TRBV30	TRBJ2-1	NA	NA